These 21 T cell receptor beta chains came from one sample sequenced in a study of metastatic and nonmetastatic thyroid tumors. TCRdb re-analyzed the PCR reads using MiXCR. The repertoire consists of around 12,000 clones, with roughly 38% occurring once and the leading ten covering approximately 15%. All patients were untreated before thyroid surgery. The sequenced material came from tumor tissue. The receptors were sampled from a female donor with papillary thyroid cancer or a benign thyroid nodule (not recorded which). Some clones in this sample may be carry-over from other donors' samples.

The V gene is TRBV5-1, the J gene TRBJ1-2; D gene unclear. The V and J ends lost 4 bases and 4 bases respectively, with 20 bases between them. The CDR3 consists of 16 residues. Germline CDR1 and CDR2: SGHRS and YFSETQ. CDR3 in DNA: TGCGCCAGCAGCGGTACAGCCGTAGGTTTGAGCTATGGCTACACCTTC. It translates to CASSGTAVGLSYGYTF. The entire variable domain, with the rest obtained from reference TRBV5-1 and TRBJ1-2, is as follows: KAGVTQTPRYLIKTRGQQVTLSCSPISGHRSVSWYQQTPGQGLQFLFEYFSETQRNKGNFPGRFSGRQFSNSRSEMNVSTLELGDSALYLCASSGTAVGLSYGYTFGSGTRLTVV.

By sample fraction, this clone is large. At one boundary the junction diverges from the germline segment, which might be a read error. The sample carries other DNA sequences with the same CDR3. V and J are TRBV5-1 and TRBJ2-7, with 7 bases fitting TRBD1. The CDR3 runs 13 residues. Germline values: CDR1 SGHRS, CDR2 YFSETQ. CDR3 amino acids: CASSLVTGNEQYF. For the CDR3, the DNA is TGTGCCAGCAGCTTGGTGACAGGGAACGAGCAGTACTTC.

The chain links TRBV12-3 or TRBV12-4 to TRBJ2-5; 10 bases are shared with TRBD1. Trimming took 8 bases from V and 5 from J; bases not matched to a gene: 8. This CDR3 region has 14 residues. CDR3 sequence reads: CASRRQGAGETQYF. The CDR3 coding sequence is TGTGCCAGCCGAAGACAGGGGGCGGGGGAGACCCAGTACTTC.

The V gene is TRBV7-2, the J gene TRBJ2-2; 7 bases match TRBD2. The junction had 7 bases not matched to a gene; V was cut back by 2 bases and J by 7 bases. CDR1 is SGHTA and CDR2 is FQGNSA in the germline V gene. The CDR3 has 15 amino acids. This CDR3 reads CASSLSGISFGELFF. The CDR3 bases are TGTGCCAGCAGCTTAAGCGGGATAAGTTTCGGGGAGCTGTTTTTT. Using reference TRBV7-2 and TRBJ2-2 for the parts outside the CDR3, the full variable domain is GAGVSQSPSNKVTEKGKDVELRCDPISGHTALYWYRQSLGQGLEFLIYFQGNSAPDKSGLPSDRFSAERTGGSVSTLTIQRTQQEDSAVYLCASSLSGISFGELFFGEGSRLTVL.

The genes are TRBV5-8 and TRBJ1-4, with 8 bases matching TRBD1. The germline V gene has CDR1 SGHTS and CDR2 YDEGEE. This CDR3 is 14 amino acids long. After removal of 4 bases from V and 7 bases from J, the junction contained 6 bases not matched to a gene. The CDR3 here is CASSRTGLGEKLFF. CDR3 nucleotides: TGTGCCAGCAGCCGGACAGGGTTAGGTGAAAAACTGTTTTTT. Drawing the rest from reference TRBV5-8 and TRBJ1-4, the complete variable domain is EAGVTQSPTHLIKTRGQQATLRCSPISGHTSVYWYQQALGLGLQFLLWYDEGEERNRGNFPPRFSGRQFPNYSSELNVNALELEDSALYLCASSRTGLGEKLFFGSGTQLSVL.

This chain connects TRBV2 to TRBJ2-1; D remains unclear. V was trimmed by 3 bases and J by 5 bases, leaving 14 bases between them. Germline V gives CDR1 SNHLY, CDR2 FYNNEI. The CDR3 totals 15 residues. CDR3 loop: CASSERLDFNNEQFF. The CDR3 bases are TGTGCCAGCAGTGAGAGGCTAGACTTTAACAATGAGCAGTTCTTC.

The rearrangement uses TRBV10-2 and TRBJ2-7; D remains ambiguous. Trimming stripped 4 bases from V and 3 bases from J, with 13 bases between. The CDR3 length is 14 residues. Per the germline V gene, CDR1 is WSHSY and CDR2 is SAAADI. For the CDR3, the DNA is TGCGCCAGCAGTGCGTCGGGCAGTTACTACGAGCAGTACTTC. It encodes CASSASGSYYEQYF.

This clone was picked up a small number of times. The chain recombines TRBV12-3 or TRBV12-4 with TRBJ1-2; TRBD1 might be the D (5 bases). The CDR3 length is 14 residues. V was pared by 6 bases and J by 4 bases, with 15 bases between. The CDR3 spells CASSQITGFYGYTF. CDR3 sequence (DNA): TGTGCCAGCAGCCAAATCACAGGCTTCTATGGCTACACCTTC.

A few counts support this clone. The chain uses TRBV19 and TRBJ2-7; D is unclear. Trimming removed 3 bases from V and 3 bases from J, with 6 bases in between. CDR1 is LNHDA and CDR2 is SQIVND in the germline V gene (reference sequence). CDR3 length: 12 amino acids. CDR3 sequence reads: CASSMVDYEQYF. The CDR3 DNA follows: TGTGCCAGTAGTATGGTCGACTACGAGCAGTACTTC.

This clone was detected a few times. The rearrangement joins TRBV2 to TRBJ1-1, with unresolved D. Looked up from germline, CDR1 is SNHLY and CDR2 is FYNNEI. Trimming took 7 bases from V and 1 from J, leaving 10 bases between them. The CDR3 has 13 residues. CDR3 in DNA: TGTGCCAGCAAGGCTGCAGGGAACACTGAAGCTTTCTTT. Translating gives CASKAAGNTEAFF.

This rearrangement joins TRBV20-1 to TRBJ2-1, with 9 bases aligning to TRBD1. There are 16 residues in the CDR3. The germline V gene has CDR1 DFQATT and CDR2 SNEGSKA (reference sequence). The trim removed 0 bases at V and 12 bases at J, leaving 15 bases unmatched. CDR3: CSARDPRPGQGIRQFF. The CDR3 DNA reads TGCAGTGCTAGAGACCCCCGCCCGGGACAGGGAATAAGGCAGTTCTTC.

V and J are TRBV28 and TRBJ2-1; D possibly matches TRBD1 or TRBD2 (5 bases each). Trimming took 5 bases from V and 10 from J, leaving 15 bases between them. The CDR3 spans 13 residues. Per the germline V gene, CDR1 is MDHEN and CDR2 is SYDVKM. The CDR3 nucleotides read TGTGCCAGCAGTCGATCGAGGGGCGGGGAGCAGTTCTTC. As protein: CASSRSRGGEQFF. Supplemented by reference TRBV28 and TRBJ2-1, the full variable domain reads DVKVTQSSRYLVKRTGEKVFLECVQDMDHENMFWYRQDPGLGLRLIYFSYDVKMKEKGDIPEGYSVSREKKERFSLILESASTNQTSMYLCASSRSRGGEQFFGPGTRLTVL.

This clone occurred a few times. J is TRBJ2-7 and V is TRBV6-1; 10 bases map to TRBD1. V lost 2 bases to trimming and J lost 0 bases; unmatched junction nucleotides: 10. The length of the CDR3 is 18 residues. Looked up from germline, CDR1 is MNHNS and CDR2 is SASEGT. The CDR3 nucleotides are TGTGCCAGCAGTGAAAGGACAGGGGGGATCCTCCCCTCCTACGAGCAGTACTTC. Translated, it gives CASSERTGGILPSYEQYF.

The CDR3 is CASSLDRGRLLGYTF. The CDR3 region has the DNA TGTGCCAGCAGTTTAGACAGGGGGCGCCTACTTGGCTACACCTTC. This chain connects TRBV27 to TRBJ1-2, with 10 bases that match TRBD1. Germline trimming cut 2 bases from V and 7 bases from J; bases unmatched to any gene: 7. The CDR3 covers 15 residues. The germline V gene encodes CDR1 MNHEY and CDR2 SMNVEV (reference sequence).

This chain connects TRBV18 to TRBJ1-2, with 9 positions matching TRBD1. This CDR3 contains 16 residues. The V gene end was trimmed by 0 bases and the J gene end by 8 bases; junction bases not matched to a gene: 10. Germline V gene sequence: CDR1 KGHSH, CDR2 LQKENI. For the CDR3, the DNA is TGTGCCAGCTCACCACCCAGACGACAGGGGGAATCGGGCTACACCTTC. This gives the protein CASSPPRRQGESGYTF.

This clone is labeled as medium-sized (0.01 to 0.1%). This sample includes further DNA sequences coding for the same CDR3. The J gene is TRBJ2-5, the V gene TRBV20-1, with 14 bases matching TRBD2. Germline CDR1 DFQATT, CDR2 SNEGSKA (reference sequence). V dropped 5 bases and J dropped 9; count of bases not matched to a gene: 17. The CDR3 is 17 amino acids. In DNA, the CDR3 is TGCAGTGCTGGGACTAGCGGGAGAAGGAGGGCGACAAAGGCCCAGTACTTC. This codes for CSAGTSGRRRATKAQYF.

This clone was seen only a few times. The chain uses TRBV12-3 or TRBV12-4 and TRBJ1-2; weak D call: TRBD1 (6 bases). CDR3 length: 13 residues. The V end was cut by 1 base, the J end by 8 bases, with 11 bases between. CDR3 residues: CASSLGGLSGYTF. The CDR3 DNA is TGTGCCAGCAGTTTAGGGGGGCTGAGCGGCTACACCTTC.

The CDR3 nucleotides are TGTGCCAGCAGTGGGATCCCAGGGGGCGCGTACGAGCAGTACTTC. This codes for CASSGIPGGAYEQYF. The chain carries TRBV6-1 and TRBJ2-7; TRBD1 matches 8 bases. V was pared by 4 bases and J by 4 bases, with 9 bases of the junction left unmatched. Per the germline V gene, CDR1 is MNHNS and CDR2 is SASEGT. CDR3 size: 15 residues.

This clone was found a few times. The chain joins TRBV12-3 or TRBV12-4 to TRBJ2-2; D could derive from TRBD1 or TRBD2 (5 bases each). The CDR3 totals 14 residues. With 6 bases removed from V and 4 bases from J, the gap between germline ends came to 12 bases. CDR3 in DNA: TGTGCCAGCAGGACTTGGGACCCCACCGGGGAGCTGTTTTTT. Amino acids: CASRTWDPTGELFF.

This clone was seen only once. The chain combines TRBV5-4 with TRBJ1-2; 7 bases align to TRBD1. CDR3 length equals 16 residues. The J segment lost 1 base and the V segment lost 4 bases, leaving 10 bases of the junction unmatched. Germline V CDR1 and CDR2: SGHNT, YYREEE (reference sequence). The CDR3 nucleotides are TGTGCCAGCAGCGCAAGTTCCGGGACAGATAACTATGGCTACACCTTC. Translating it yields CASSASSGTDNYGYTF.

This clone was seen a few times. Germline is not matched at one junction end, which may reflect a read error. This chain joins TRBV6-1 and TRBJ2-3, with 7 bases matching TRBD1. CDR3 length: 15 residues. Per germline, CDR1 MNHNS and CDR2 SASEGT. The DNA for the CDR3 is TGTGCCAGCAGTGAAGGACAGGGAAGCACAGATACGCAGTATTTC. Translating it yields CASSEGQGSTDTQYF.